Shown below are 8 T cell receptor beta chains from a single sample sequenced in a study of regulatory T cells in long-lasting Graves disease. Stated time point: newly diagnosed GD, antithyroid drugs for less than 3 months. Following extraction of RNA from PBMCs, that RNA was used to make the TCR library. The TCR beta library used iRepertoire HTBI primers with Arm-PCR amplification of CDR3. MiXCR, run by TCRdb on the multiplex PCR reads, gives a single entry per CDR3 protein. The sample includes 500,000 or so distinct CDR3 sequences, 16% of them seen just once. These data are also associated with another study on T cells in Graves' hyperthyroidism and ophthalmopathy.

Sequencing was performed on peripheral blood mononuclear cells (PBMCs), taken at new diagnosis, from a patient treated with antithyroid drugs. All receptors come from a woman aged 40-60 years with Graves disease.

Many counts were recorded for this clonotype. The chain joins TRBV2 to TRBJ2-5; D may be TRBD1 or TRBD2 (5 bases each). Trimming stripped 7 bases from V and 3 bases from J, with 12 bases between. This CDR3 is 13 amino acids long. Germline V lookup: CDR1 SNHLY, CDR2 FYNNEI. In nucleotides, the CDR3 is TGTGCCAGCAAGTGGATGGGGGAAGAGACCCAGTACTTC. This codes for CASKWMGEETQYF.

This clonotype was found many times. This chain links TRBV7-9 with TRBJ2-1; 8 bases are a match to TRBD1. The junction had 11 bases not matched to a gene; V was cut back by 5 bases and J by 8 bases. The CDR3 is 15 residues long. Germline V gene data show CDR1 as SEHNR and CDR2 as FQNEAQ (reference sequence). The CDR3 region has the DNA TGTGCCAGCAGCCGGGGACAGGCCCCAAGGGATGAGCAGTTCTTC. The encoded protein is CASSRGQAPRDEQFF.

There are many counts of this clonotype. This rearrangement joins TRBV5-1 to TRBJ1-1; D gene unclear. V lost 4 bases, J lost 0 bases, and 7 bases lay in between. The CDR3 contains 13 residues. The germline CDR1 and CDR2 sequences are SGHRS and YFSETQ. Here the CDR3 reads CASSIEMNTEAFF. The CDR3, as DNA: TGCGCCAGCAGCATAGAGATGAACACTGAAGCTTTCTTT.

This clonotype was recorded at least ten times. This chain uses TRBV30 with TRBJ1-4; D call uncertain. The V and J ends lost 2 bases and 0 bases respectively, with 7 bases between them. This CDR3 region has 14 residues. CDR1 GTSNPN and CDR2 SVGIG come from the germline V gene (reference sequence). The CDR3 sequence is CAWSRASTNEKLFF. Written as DNA, the CDR3 is TGTGCCTGGAGTCGGGCCTCAACTAATGAAAAACTGTTTTTT.

This clonotype was detected a few times. The chain carries TRBV4-1 and TRBJ2-1; D call uncertain. The germline CDR1 and CDR2 sequences are MGHRA and YSYEKL. V was shortened by 1 base and J by 5 bases, with 21 bases between the two germline ends. CDR3 size: 18 residues. CDR3 coding DNA: TGCGCCAGCAGCCAAGGGTCGCTTGCCGCGTCCCCCCACAATGAGCAGTTCTTC. Amino acids: CASSQGSLAASPHNEQFF.

This clonotype was counted at least ten times. The chain has TRBV20-1 and TRBJ2-1; D may correspond to TRBD1 or TRBD2 (5 bases each). Per germline, CDR1 DFQATT and CDR2 SNEGSKA (reference sequence). The CDR3 sequence is 12 residues long. The CDR3 coding sequence is TGCAGCACCACCACAGGAGGCCATGAGCAGTTCTTC. Its translation: CSTTTGGHEQFF.

This clonotype was detected ten times or more. This chain uses TRBV3-1 with TRBJ1-2; tentative D call: TRBD1 (6 bases). This CDR3 has 13 residues. Germline V CDR1 and CDR2: LGHDT, YNNKEL (reference sequence). V lost 5 bases to trimming and J lost 4 bases, with 11 bases between them. The CDR3 spells CASSSGTSYGYTF. In DNA form, the CDR3 reads TGTGCCAGCAGCTCCGGGACATCCTATGGCTACACCTTC. The variable domain in full, with the rest retrieved from reference TRBV3-1 and TRBJ1-2, is DTAVSQTPKYLVTQMGNDKSIKCEQNLGHDTMYWYKQDSKKFLKIMFSYNNKELIINETVPNRFSPKSPDKAHLNLHINSLELGDSAVYFCASSSGTSYGYTFGSGTRLTVV.

This clonotype was recorded many times. The chain recombines TRBV7-8 with TRBJ2-3; either TRBD1 or TRBD2 may fit D (5 bases each). The CDR3 totals 14 residues. Trimming pared 5 bases from V and 0 bases from J, leaving 9 bases between. Germline loops: CDR1 SGHVS, CDR2 FQNEAQ. CDR3 protein: CASSVGPSTDTQYF. CDR3 bases: TGTGCCAGCAGCGTGGGACCGAGCACAGATACGCAGTATTTT.